This is a list of T cell receptor beta chains from one sample in a study of T-cell reconstitution after alpha-beta-depleted transplantation in children. Using its own MiXCR run on the PCR reads, TCRdb lists one record per CDR3 protein. The table records hundreds of thousands of distinct CDR3 sequences, around 7.7% of them present only once. Material: PBMCs, mostly from graft donor cells, obtained 360 days after TCRalphabeta/CD19-depleted stem cell transplant. The receptors stem from a male patient aged 2-10 years who had a stem cell transplant for acute myeloid leukemia, so the T cells may come from the graft donor. Each CDR3 is given with its conserved first and last residue. The D gene is left open where the match is weak. Size tells how often a clone was seen (once, few, many) or the class of an expanded clone, and some rows leave it out.

>TRBD2|TRBJ2-1|NA|TRBV5-1
TGCGCCAGCAGCTTAGAGCGGGGGATTCACAATGAGCAGTTCTTC
CASSLERGIHNEQFF
>TRBD1|TRBJ1-3|NA|TRBV18
TGTGCCAGCTCACCTACGGGACAGAGCTCTGGAAACACCATATATTTT
CASSPTGQSSGNTIYF
>NA|TRBJ1-1|NA|TRBV7-2
TGTGCCAGCAGCTTACTGGGCAGTGAGAACACTGAAGCTTTCTTT
CASSLLGSENTEAFF
>TRBD2|TRBJ2-1|NA|TRBV4-3
TGCGCCAGCAGCCAAGTGGGACTAGCGGGAGCTGGCAATGAGCAGTTCTTC
CASSQVGLAGAGNEQFF
>TRBD1|TRBJ1-5|many|TRBV29-1
TGCAGCGTGGCGACAGGGATCGTCAATCAGCCCCAGCATTTT
CSVATGIVNQPQHF
>NA|TRBJ2-3|few|TRBV20-1
TGCAGTGCTTTCAACCCTAACACAGATACGCAGTATTTT
CSAFNPNTDTQYF
>TRBD1|TRBJ2-2|NA|TRBV24-1
TGTGCCACCAGTGGCCCACCGGGACAGGGTTACACCGGGGAGCTGTTTTTT
CATSGPPGQGYTGELFF
>NA|TRBJ2-4|many|TRBV12-3/TRBV12-4
TGTGCCAGCAGTCATACAGGGTCACACATTCAGTACTTC
CASSHTGSHIQYF
>TRBD2|TRBJ2-7|once|TRBV12-3/TRBV12-4
TGTGCCAGCAGTCCGAAGCGGGAGGGCCGATACGAGCAGTACTTC
CASSPKREGRYEQYF
>NA|TRBJ2-1|few|TRBV6-1
TGTGCCAGCAGTGAATACGGGAGAGGAGAGGATGAGCAGTTCTTC
CASSEYGRGEDEQFF
>TRBD2|TRBJ2-5|few|TRBV9
TGTGCCAGCAGCCTCCGCCCTAGCGGGGGACTACAAGAGACCCAGTACTTC
CASSLRPSGGLQETQYF
>TRBD1|TRBJ2-1|many|TRBV20-1
TGCAGTGCTATGGGGGACAGGGTGGGCAATGAGCAGTTCTTC
CSAMGDRVGNEQFF
>TRBD2|TRBJ2-3|many|TRBV12-3/TRBV12-4
TGTGCCAGCAGTTTCCTTGGACTAGCGGGGGTCACAGATACGCAGTATTTT
CASSFLGLAGVTDTQYF
>NA|TRBJ2-1|many|TRBV5-1
TGCGCCAGCAGCAACCCTAACAGGGATGAGCAGTTCTTC
CASSNPNRDEQFF
>NA|TRBJ2-7|NA|TRBV7-2
TGTGCCAGCAGCGGGACTCCGCTGGGTCGCGAGCAGTACTTC
CASSGTPLGREQYF
>NA|TRBJ2-1|many|TRBV20-1
TGCAGTGCTAGAGATCGGATGCATGAGCAGTTCTTC
CSARDRMHEQFF
>TRBD1|TRBJ2-7|few|TRBV7-6
TGTGCCAGCAGCGCGACAGGGGGCGGCTACGAGCAGTACTTC
CASSATGGGYEQYF
>NA|TRBJ2-7|few|TRBV20-1
TGCAGTGCTAGAGATCAGAGTACTCTGACCTACGAGCAGTACTTC
CSARDQSTLTYEQYF
>TRBD1|TRBJ2-5|many|TRBV12-3/TRBV12-4
TGTGCCAGCAGTTCGACAGGGGGGAGCCAAGAGACCCAGTACTTC
CASSSTGGSQETQYF
>TRBD2|TRBJ2-1|many|TRBV29-1
TGCAGCGGGACCGGGACTAGCAACTACAATGAGCAGTTCTTC
CSGTGTSNYNEQFF
>NA|TRBJ1-1|NA|TRBV5-1
TGCGCCAGCAGCTTGGTAGGGGTAACTGAAGCTTTCTTT
CASSLVGVTEAFF
>NA|TRBJ1-2|NA|TRBV20-1
TGCAGTGCTAGGGATCAAAACCTAGGGCGCGGCTACACCTTC
CSARDQNLGRGYTF
>NA|TRBJ2-3|many|TRBV4-2
TGTGCCAGCAGCCAAGGGGACCGGATGACTTGGGATACGCAGTATTTT
CASSQGDRMTWDTQYF
>NA|TRBJ2-5|many|TRBV5-1
TGCGCCAGCAGATCCTACGGGGGCCAAGAGACCCAGTACTTC
CASRSYGGQETQYF
>NA|TRBJ1-2|NA|TRBV5-5
TGTGCCAGCAGCTCCACGAACGGGATTAACTATGGCTACACCTTC
CASSSTNGINYGYTF
>NA|TRBJ2-4|many|TRBV28
TGTGCCAGCAGTTTACGCAGCCTAGCCAAAAACATTCAGTACTTC
CASSLRSLAKNIQYF
>NA|TRBJ2-3|NA|TRBV12-3/TRBV12-4
TGTGCCAGCAAATCCTTGACCGGTTCGCGCACAGATACGCAGTATTTT
CASKSLTGSRTDTQYF
>NA|TRBJ2-3|many|TRBV7-2
TGTGCCAGCAGCCCAACCACAGATACGCAGTATTTT
CASSPTTDTQYF
>NA|TRBJ1-2|few|TRBV6-1
TGTGCCAGCAGCTCATCAGGGTTCCCCGGTTATGGCTACACCTTC
CASSSSGFPGYGYTF
>NA|TRBJ2-5|few|TRBV5-1
TGCGCCAGCAGCTTGTCCTCTCAAGAGACCCAGTACTTC
CASSLSSQETQYF
>NA|TRBJ2-5|many|TRBV20-1
TGCAGTGTCGGGAGCCAAGAGACCCAGTACTTC
CSVGSQETQYF
>NA|TRBJ2-1|few|TRBV9
TGTGCCAGCAGCGTCGACCCAGGGGCCGAACACTACAATGAGCAGTTCTTC
CASSVDPGAEHYNEQFF
>TRBD1|TRBJ2-1|few|TRBV7-3
TGTGCCAGCAGCTTCTCGGACAGGGCCTACGATGAGCAGTTCTTC
CASSFSDRAYDEQFF
>NA|TRBJ1-5|many|TRBV29-1
TGCAGCGTTGCCGGGGTTAGCAATCAGCCCCAGCATTTT
CSVAGVSNQPQHF
>TRBD2|TRBJ2-7|few|TRBV6-5
TGTGCCAGCAGTTACGAGGCTAGCGGGATAGCCTACGAGCAGTACTTC
CASSYEASGIAYEQYF
>NA|TRBJ2-1|many|TRBV12-3/TRBV12-4
TGTGCCAGCGGCACCCTTGGGGAAAATGAGCAGTTCTTC
CASGTLGENEQFF
>NA|TRBJ2-7|NA|TRBV27
TGTGCCAGCAGTGCGGGAGCAGCAGGGGGCTACGAGCAGTACTTC
CASSAGAAGGYEQYF
>TRBD1|TRBJ1-2|few|TRBV12-3/TRBV12-4
TGTGCCAGCAGTTTCTGGACAGGGGGCGACTATGGCTACACCTTC
CASSFWTGGDYGYTF
>NA|TRBJ2-6|many|TRBV20-1
TGCAGTGCTAGACAGTCTGGGGCCAACGTCCTGACTTTC
CSARQSGANVLTF
>NA|TRBJ2-2|NA|TRBV3-1
TGTGCCAGCAGCCATAGAGGGAGAACTAGCCGTCCCGGGGAGCTGTTTTTT
CASSHRGRTSRPGELFF
>NA|TRBJ2-7|NA|TRBV12-3/TRBV12-4
TGTGCCAGCAGTTTAGCGCACTCGACTCGGTTCATCGACGAGCAGTACTTC
CASSLAHSTRFIDEQYF
>NA|TRBJ2-1|many|TRBV5-1
TGCGCCAGCAACCCCAAGCGCATGATCCCGTACAATGAGCAGTTCTTC
CASNPKRMIPYNEQFF
>TRBD1|TRBJ1-1|NA|TRBV2
TGTGCCAGCAGTGAAGGACAGGGTTTGAACTCTGAAGCTTTCTTT
CASSEGQGLNSEAFF
>TRBD1|TRBJ2-1|few|TRBV3-1
TGTGCCAGCAGCCAGACAGGGGGCGATGAGCAGTTCTTC
CASSQTGGDEQFF
>NA|TRBJ2-7|few|TRBV12-3/TRBV12-4
TGTGCCAGCTCTTCCAGCGCGGCCTACGAGCAGTACTTC
CASSSSAAYEQYF
>TRBD2|TRBJ2-1|many|TRBV2
TGTGCCAGCAGTGAGGTGGGGACTAGCGGCCCAAAGCTTTTCTCCTACACCCCCAATGAGCAGTTCTTC
CASSEVGTSGPKLFSYTPNEQFF
>NA|TRBJ2-1|few|TRBV3-1
TGTGCCAGCAGCCAAGATCGTCTGGGGTGGAGGAATGAGCAGTTCTTC
CASSQDRLGWRNEQFF
>NA|TRBJ2-1|NA|TRBV3-1
TGTGCCAGCAGCCAACATTGGGATGAGCAGTTCTTC
CASSQHWDEQFF
>NA|TRBJ1-1|many|TRBV18
TGTGCCAGCTCACCTCATGCACGGCAGAACACTGAAGCTTTCTTT
CASSPHARQNTEAFF
>TRBD1|TRBJ2-2|few|TRBV7-2
TGTGCCAGCAGCTTAGCGACAGGGCTTCGAGTTGACACCGGGGAGCTGTTTTTT
CASSLATGLRVDTGELFF